This TCR beta chain was captured in a study of T cell repertoires in cytomegalovirus infection. Study-wide context: As its CMV epitopes, the study selected recently identified HLA-C-restricted and well-studied HLA-B-restricted targets. Carrying CMV and the relevant HLA type showed in public TCR beta signatures. General study findings and limits: HLA-C-restricted CMV-specific TCR beta clonotypes prevailed in the ex vivo response.

From germline, CDR1 is SGDLS and CDR2 YYNGEE. J was trimmed by 5 bases and V by 4 bases; bases with no gene match: 11. The CDR3 length is 16 residues. From the reads, TCRdb called clonotypes with MiXCR, one entry per CDR3 protein. The sample contains roughly 280,000 distinct CDR3 sequences, roughly a fifth of which appear only once. With respect to this clonotype: Antigen: not known. Just one base apart from a much larger clone, this may be a read error.

The receptor was isolated from a human donor in good health (CMV status not recorded). Some clones in this sample may be carry-over from other donors' samples. This sample comprised cultured PBMCs, obtained from culture after CMV antigen stimulation. J is TRBJ2-7 and V is TRBV9; 11 bases align to TRBD2. The CDR3 nucleotides are TGTGCCAGCAGCCGGACACTACTAGCGGGAGCCGACGAGCAGTACTTC. Amino acids: CASSRTLLAGADEQYF.